The 9 T cell receptor beta chains below all came from one sample that was sequenced in a study of CD8 T cells in ankylosing spondylitis. TCRdb re-derived calls from the 5' RACE reads in MiXCR, one entry per CDR3 protein. The table includes roughly 490,000 distinct CDR3 sequences, about 5% detected once. Study-level points and caveats: Made up of roughly 8 highly homologous variants, a TCR beta motif appeared characteristic of ankylosing spondylitis blood.

No antigen has been identified for these receptors. The sequenced material came from blood, either unsorted or a sorted T cell fraction (not recorded which). The receptors stem from a male donor with ankylosing spondylitis.

This clonotype was recorded at least ten times. This rearrangement joins TRBV7-9 to TRBJ2-1; 8 positions match TRBD1. This CDR3 has 13 residues. Germline assignment: CDR1 SEHNR and CDR2 FQNEAQ (reference sequence). The J segment lost 7 bases and the V segment lost 4 bases, leaving 3 bases of the junction unmatched. For the CDR3, the DNA is TGTGCCAGCAGCTCGGACAGGGAGAATGAGCAGTTCTTC. Its protein is CASSSDRENEQFF.

In this sample, this clonotype turned up many times. The gene calls are TRBV7-9 and TRBJ1-6; D is ambiguous. This CDR3 is 15 amino acids long. Trimming shortened V by 1 base and J by 7 bases, and 11 bases separated the two germline ends. Germline CDR1 SEHNR, CDR2 FQNEAQ (reference sequence). The CDR3 DNA reads as TGTGCCAGCAGCTTAGGAGGGAGAAACAATTCACCCCTCCACTTT. Protein product: CASSLGGRNNSPLHF.

This clonotype was detected many times. V and J are TRBV6-5 and TRBJ2-7; 14 positions agree with TRBD2. There are 17 residues in the CDR3. Germline-derived CDR1 and CDR2 are MNHEY and SVGAGI. V lost 4 bases, J lost 7 bases, and 12 bases stayed unmatched. The CDR3 bases are TGTGCCAGCAGTTCCTCCTTACTAGGACTAGCGGGAGGTGAGCAGTACTTC. Translation: CASSSSLLGLAGGEQYF.

This clonotype was recorded many times. The chain employs TRBV15 and TRBJ1-5; D is unclear. The CDR3 has 15 amino acids. V was trimmed by 0 bases and J by 0 bases, leaving 6 bases between them. The germline V gene has CDR1 LNHNV and CDR2 YYDKDF (reference sequence). Here the CDR3 DNA reads TGTGCCACCAGCAGAGAACTGAATAGCAATCAGCCCCAGCATTTT. Translated, it gives CATSRELNSNQPQHF.

This clonotype was seen ten or more times. The rearrangement joins TRBV29-1 to TRBJ2-3; D gene unclear. Germline CDR1 is SQVTM and CDR2 is ANQGSEA. This CDR3 has 15 residues. V was clipped by 4 bases and J by 3 bases, with 17 bases between them. The CDR3 DNA reads TGCAGCGTTGTCCCCACCGCCTGGATGACAGATACGCAGTATTTT. This codes for CSVVPTAWMTDTQYF.

This clonotype appeared many times. This sequence joins TRBV20-1 and TRBJ2-5, with a possible D match to TRBD1 (6 bases). This CDR3 contains 13 residues. Trimming left V 5 bases short and J 5 bases short, with 15 bases between. Germline V gene lookup returns CDR1 DFQATT and CDR2 SNEGSKA (reference sequence). CDR3 loop: CSASQGSRETQYF. The CDR3 DNA reads as TGCAGTGCTTCTCAGGGGAGTCGGGAGACCCAGTACTTC.

In this sample, this clonotype turned up many times. The J gene is TRBJ1-5, the V gene TRBV7-2; no firm D call. CDR3 length: 15 residues. Germline V gene sequence: CDR1 SGHTA, CDR2 FQGNSA. V lost 5 bases and J 2 bases, leaving 13 bases between the germline ends. DNA for the CDR3: TGTGCCAGCAGCGCTGGAATTCGGGGCAATCAGCCCCAGCATTTT. Translated: CASSAGIRGNQPQHF. The full variable domain, completed using reference TRBV7-2 and TRBJ1-5, is GAGVSQSPSNKVTEKGKDVELRCDPISGHTALYWYRQSLGQGLEFLIYFQGNSAPDKSGLPSDRFSAERTGGSVSTLTIQRTQQEDSAVYLCASSAGIRGNQPQHFGDGTRLSIL.

This clonotype has a count of ten or more. The chain employs TRBV28 and TRBJ2-5, with TRBD2 identical over 14 bases. This CDR3 has 18 residues. The J segment lost 2 bases and the V segment lost 3 bases, leaving 8 bases of the junction unmatched. Germline values: CDR1 MDHEN, CDR2 SYDVKM. CDR3 region: CASSFPGLAGGLQETQYF. The CDR3 DNA follows: TGTGCCAGCAGTTTTCCCGGACTAGCGGGAGGCCTGCAAGAGACCCAGTACTTC.

This clonotype was observed many times. The chain carries TRBV28 and TRBJ2-1; 15 bases fit TRBD2. V lost 5 bases, J lost 7 bases, and 3 bases stayed unmatched. Germline V lookup: CDR1 MDHEN, CDR2 SYDVKM. The CDR3 is made up of 15 amino acids. The DNA for the CDR3 is TGTGCCAGCAGTGGTGGGACTAGCGGGAGGAATGAGCAGTTCTTC. It translates to CASSGGTSGRNEQFF.